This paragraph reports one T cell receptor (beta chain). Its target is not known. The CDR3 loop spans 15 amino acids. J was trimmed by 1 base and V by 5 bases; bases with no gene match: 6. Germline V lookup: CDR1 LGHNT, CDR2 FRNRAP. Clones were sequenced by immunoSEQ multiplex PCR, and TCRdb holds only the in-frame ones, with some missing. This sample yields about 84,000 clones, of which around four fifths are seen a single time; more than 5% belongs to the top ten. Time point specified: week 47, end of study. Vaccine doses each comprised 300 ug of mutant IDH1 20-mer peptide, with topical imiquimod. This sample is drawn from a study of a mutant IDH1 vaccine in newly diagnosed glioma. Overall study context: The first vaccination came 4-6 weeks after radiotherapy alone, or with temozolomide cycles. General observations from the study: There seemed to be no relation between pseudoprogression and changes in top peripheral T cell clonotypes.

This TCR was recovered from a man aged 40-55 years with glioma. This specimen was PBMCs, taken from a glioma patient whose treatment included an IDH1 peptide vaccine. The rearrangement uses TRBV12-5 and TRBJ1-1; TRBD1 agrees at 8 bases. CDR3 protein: CASGTGQGWNTEAFF. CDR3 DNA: TGTGCTAGTGGTACCGGACAGGGATGGAACACTGAAGCTTTCTTT.